The TCR beta chain under discussion was sequenced for a study of blood T cells in healthy people across ages. This clonotype was detected a few times. The antigen is unknown. At least 6.5 million PBMCs were isolated per sample. Through a sample-barcoded 5' primer and a J-beta primer mix, a second PCR was run for roughly 7 to 12 cycles. With 12 random nucleotides, a template-switch adaptor tagged each individual cDNA molecule. TCRdb fed the 5' RACE reads into MiXCR, producing one record per CDR3 protein. The table has about 1.7 million distinct CDR3 sequences, 28% seen once. Study-wide results and limits: Per million T cells, TCR beta diversity dropped roughly linearly as age increased.

V lost 5 bases to trimming and J lost 3 bases; unmatched junction nucleotides: 9. Looked up from germline, CDR1 is SNHLY and CDR2 is FYNNEI. The CDR3 is made up of 15 amino acids. Sequenced input: blood. The chain recombines TRBV2 with TRBJ2-7, with 8 bases lining up with TRBD1. The TCR comes from a woman aged 30 to 39 in good health. CDR3: CASSSDRGGDYEQYF. DNA of the CDR3: TGTGCCAGCAGTTCCGACAGGGGTGGTGACTACGAGCAGTACTTC.